This T cell receptor beta chain originates from a study of T cells in narcolepsy. The wider study: Healthy controls were enrolled alongside patients with narcolepsy type 1 or type 2. Study-level findings and limits: Comparing one patient's CSF and blood CD4+ clonotypes highlighted HCRT- and TRIB2-specific autoreactive clonotypes. Blood of same and different patients, but not healthy controls, reportedly held recurring autoreactive clonotypes. No autoreactive T cell clone sequences appeared in some memory CD4+ repertoires.

Repertoires were generated with immunoSEQ multiplex PCR, while TCRdb's copy carries only in-frame clones and drops some. This table holds tens of thousands of clones, about 91% found once. This clone was detected only a few times. The antigen is not known. Looked up from germline, CDR1 is MNHEY and CDR2 is SMNVEV (reference sequence). The V end lost 3 bases, the J end lost 6 bases, and 6 bases lay between the germline ends. The CDR3 loop spans 12 amino acids. The sample consisted of CD45RA- memory CD4+ T cells from PBMCs. The source is a human donor with narcolepsy. This chain uses TRBV27 with TRBJ1-5; D gene uncertain. The CDR3 is CASSLAGQPQHF. CDR3 in DNA: TGTGCCAGCAGTTTGGCGGGTCAGCCCCAGCATTTT.